The next 17 T cell receptor beta chains were all read from a single sample in a study of human CD8 memory T cell subsets. UMI-labeled 5' RACE was the method by which TCR beta libraries were made. TCRdb reprocessed the 5' RACE reads, with one entry per CDR3 protein and no DNA. This sample's clone table lists over 6,500 distinct CDR3 sequences. Sequencing was performed on CD8+ stem-like memory T cells (TSCM and TCM) sorted from PBMCs. Subset denoted: stem-like memory CD8 T cells (TSTEM), CCR7+ PD-1- TIGIT-. Receptors were obtained from a human donor in good health.

The chain carries TRBV7-9 and TRBJ1-6. The CDR3 consists of 15 residues. CDR1 is SEHNR and CDR2 is FQNEAQ in the germline V gene (reference sequence). CDR3 amino acids: CASSFGGLGNSPLHF.

The rearrangement joins TRBV27 to TRBJ2-7; TCRdb designates TRBD2, a call that cannot be tested without DNA. The germline V gene encodes CDR1 MNHEY and CDR2 SMNVEV (reference sequence). The CDR3 extends over 16 amino acids. CDR3: CASSSLAGWSHSEQYF.

V and J are TRBV6-4 and TRBJ2-1; TCRdb proposes TRBD1, but this gene call is untestable without DNA. The V gene's germline CDR1 is MRHNA and CDR2 SNTAGT. The CDR3 covers 14 residues. CDR3 in amino acids: CASMAGADYNEQFF.

CDR3 in amino acids: CSAKGPGRTTEAFF. The chain links TRBV20-1 to TRBJ1-1; TCRdb outputs TRBD1, but without DNA this stays unchecked. Germline loops: CDR1 DFQATT, CDR2 SNEGSKA (reference sequence). The CDR3 totals 14 residues.

The rearrangement links TRBV12-3 or TRBV12-4 to TRBJ1-1. The CDR3 contains 11 residues. The CDR3 reads CASSPGTEAFF.

The genes are TRBV6-6 and TRBJ2-7; there is no DNA to check the TCRdb D call of TRBD1. The CDR3 spans 13 residues. Per the germline V gene, CDR1 is MNHNY and CDR2 is SVGAGI (reference sequence). CDR3 sequence: CASSYWGSDAEYF.

This chain links TRBV28 with TRBJ2-7. The germline V gene encodes CDR1 MDHEN and CDR2 SYDVKM. The CDR3 consists of 13 residues. This CDR3 reads CASSPDPDYEQYF.

The chain carries TRBV4-2 and TRBJ2-1; TCRdb picks TRBD1, but there is no DNA to check that call. Germline V gene sequence: CDR1 LGHNA, CDR2 YNFKEQ. The CDR3 sequence is 15 residues long. CDR3 residues: CASSQVQGGYNEQFF.

This rearrangement joins TRBV6-2 or TRBV6-3 to TRBJ2-7; TCRdb outputs TRBD1, but without DNA this stays unchecked. This CDR3 is 16 amino acids long. The germline V gene encodes CDR1 MNHEY and CDR2 SVGEGT. CDR3 loop: CASSQRGGSPSYEQYF.

The gene calls are TRBV5-1 and TRBJ2-5; the D call of TRBD1 rests on TCRdb alone, since no DNA is present to check it. The CDR3 extends over 15 amino acids. From germline, CDR1 is SGHRS and CDR2 YFSETQ. CDR3 amino acids: CASSPWGSSQETQYF.

The gene calls are TRBV20-1 and TRBJ2-1; TCRdb names TRBD2, which stays unverified in the absence of DNA. The germline gives CDR1 DFQATT, CDR2 SNEGSKA (reference sequence). The CDR3 contains 17 residues. CDR3 in amino acids: CSAPTGTSGVIYNEQFF.

The gene calls are TRBV28 and TRBJ1-1. This CDR3 region has 15 residues. The germline gives CDR1 MDHEN, CDR2 SYDVKM. CDR3 in amino acids: CASSLQNTLTTEAFF.

The V gene is TRBV4-1, the J gene TRBJ1-2. This CDR3 contains 15 residues. Germline CDR1 is MGHRA and CDR2 is YSYEKL. The CDR3 loop is CASRGRSGWVYGYTF.

The CDR3 loop reads CASSPQRTGTYEQYF. The gene calls are TRBV4-2 and TRBJ2-7; TCRdb selects TRBD1, and the lack of DNA leaves this call unchecked. The CDR3 contains 15 residues. The germline CDR1 and CDR2 sequences are LGHNA and YNFKEQ.

The V call is TRBV7-9, the J call TRBJ2-1. CDR3 length equals 14 residues. Germline V gives CDR1 SEHNR, CDR2 FQNEAQ (reference sequence). Here the CDR3 reads CASSLAGSDNEQFF.

The chain couples TRBV20-1 to TRBJ2-1; the D call of TRBD2 rests on TCRdb alone, since no DNA is present to check it. Per germline, CDR1 DFQATT and CDR2 SNEGSKA (reference sequence). The CDR3 covers 15 residues. CDR3 region: CSANPGTSSYNEQFF.

The rearrangement uses TRBV5-6 and TRBJ1-1; the TRBD1 assignment by TCRdb is unverifiable without DNA. There are 15 residues in the CDR3. Germline values: CDR1 SGHDT, CDR2 YYEEEE. This CDR3 reads CASSLVAGQYTEAFF.